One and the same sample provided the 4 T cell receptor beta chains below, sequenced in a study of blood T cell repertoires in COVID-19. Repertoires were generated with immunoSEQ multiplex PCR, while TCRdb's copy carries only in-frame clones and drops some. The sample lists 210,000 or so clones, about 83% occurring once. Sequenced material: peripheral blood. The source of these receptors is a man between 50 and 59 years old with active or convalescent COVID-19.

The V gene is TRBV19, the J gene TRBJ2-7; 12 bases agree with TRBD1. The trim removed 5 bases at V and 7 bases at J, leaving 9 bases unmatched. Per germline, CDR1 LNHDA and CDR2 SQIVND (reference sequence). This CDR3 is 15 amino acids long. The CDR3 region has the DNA TGTGCCAGTAGTCCCCGGGACAGGGGGCCAGGGGAGCAGTACTTC. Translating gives CASSPRDRGPGEQYF.

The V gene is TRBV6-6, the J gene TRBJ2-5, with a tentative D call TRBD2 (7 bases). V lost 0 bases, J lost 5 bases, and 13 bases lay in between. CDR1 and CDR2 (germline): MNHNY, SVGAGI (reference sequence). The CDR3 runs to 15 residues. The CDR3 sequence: CASSYSGGAVETQYF. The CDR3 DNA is TGTGCCAGCAGTTACTCTGGGGGGGCCGTGGAGACCCAGTACTTC.

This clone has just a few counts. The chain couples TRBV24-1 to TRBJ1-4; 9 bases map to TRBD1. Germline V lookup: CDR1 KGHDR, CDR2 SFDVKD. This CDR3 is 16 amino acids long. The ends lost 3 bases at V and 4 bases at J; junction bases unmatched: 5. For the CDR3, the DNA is TGTGCCACCAGTGATCCCGGGACAGGGAGTAATGAAAAACTGTTTTTT. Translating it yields CATSDPGTGSNEKLFF.

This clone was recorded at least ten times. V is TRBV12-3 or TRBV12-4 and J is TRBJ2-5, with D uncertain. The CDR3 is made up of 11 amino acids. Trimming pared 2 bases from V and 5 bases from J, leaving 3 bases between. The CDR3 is CASSLLETQYF. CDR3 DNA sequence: TGTGCCAGCAGTTTACTGGAGACCCAGTACTTC.